Presented here are 7 T cell receptor beta chains from one specimen sequenced in a study of CD8+CD57+ T cells in acquired aplastic anemia. The TCR beta profiling, which covered VDJ combination and CDR3 sequence, was carried out using genomic DNA as the template. TCRdb processed the reads anew with MiXCR; each CDR3 protein has one entry. The sample has roughly 250,000 distinct CDR3 sequences, approximately 79% seen once; the top ten hold 40% to 50%. Whoever was chosen for sequencing had shown CD8+CD57+ cell expansion by flow cytometry. The sequencing input was sorted CD4+, CD8+, or CD8+CD57+ T cells (not recorded which) from PBMCs. The receptor source for this set is a human donor with aplastic anemia.

For this clonotype: One end of the junction does not line up with germline, which may come from a read error. The chain employs TRBV2 and TRBJ1-5; 7 bases agree with TRBD2. Judging by the DNA end, TRBJ2-3 fits better; the J call may be wrong. In germline, CDR1 is SNHLY, CDR2 FYNNEI. This CDR3 contains 13 residues. The CDR3 sequence: CASGDAGTHTQYF. The CDR3 DNA follows: TGCGCCAGCGGGGACGCAGGCACTCATACGCAGTATTTT.

This clonotype was seen once. The genes are TRBV20-1 and TRBJ2-1; 10 positions agree with TRBD1. The V gene's germline CDR1 is DFQATT and CDR2 SNEGSKA (reference sequence). The CDR3 spans 14 residues. The trim removed 3 bases at V and 5 bases at J, leaving 4 bases unmatched. The CDR3 spells CSASSGTGDNEQFF. The CDR3 DNA follows: TGCAGTGCTAGTTCCGGGACAGGGGACAATGAGCAGTTCTTC.

V and J are TRBV12-3 or TRBV12-4 and TRBJ2-2, with D possibly being TRBD1 (6 bases). The ends were cut back, 6 bases at V and 10 bases at J, with 15 bases in the middle. This CDR3 contains 13 residues. The CDR3 nucleotides are TGTGCCAGCAGCTTACCAGGGGCGTTGGAGCTGTTTTTT. Translation gives CASSLPGALELFF.

A remark on this clonotype: Compared with germline, one end of the junction differs, possibly owing to a read error. The chain is built from TRBV15 and TRBJ1-1, with 7 bases lining up with TRBD1. The CDR3 is made up of 15 amino acids. The germline CDR1 and CDR2 sequences are LNHNV and YYDKDF (reference sequence). The chain's CDR3 is CASSRDRQGGNEAFF. The CDR3 DNA sequence: TGTGCCAGCAGCAGAGATCGGCAGGGGGGGAATGAAGCTTTCTTT.

The chain recombines TRBV7-2 with TRBJ1-4; D unclear. Germline V gene data show CDR1 as SGHTA and CDR2 as FQGNSA. CDR3 size: 15 residues. V shed 1 base and J shed 16 bases, with 22 bases lying between them. CDR3 bases: TGTGCCAGCAGCTTAGAGGGAGGTCCCGATACGCAGCAGTTTTTT. This encodes CASSLEGGPDTQQFF.

This sequence joins TRBV7-8 and TRBJ2-1, with D maybe TRBD2 (6 bases). From germline, CDR1 is SGHVS and CDR2 FQNEAQ. V was clipped by 1 base and J by 12 bases, with 22 bases between them. The CDR3 extends over 16 amino acids. This chain's CDR3 is CASSLESGGATDTQFF. The CDR3 DNA reads as TGTGCCAGCAGCTTAGAAAGCGGCGGGGCGACAGATACGCAGTTCTTC.

A word on this clonotype: Since the CDR3 does not end with the conserved phenylalanine or tryptophan, this likely comes from a read error. The limits of the CDR3 on the DNA are not certain, so only TCRdb's listed CDR3 is given. The chain uses TRBV7-3 and TRBJ2-3; the table gives TRBD2 as D, unverified against the DNA. Germline V gives CDR1 SGHTA, CDR2 FQGTGA. Ends included, the CDR3 has 13 residues. CDR3 protein: CASSSSGGSTDTQ.